The source of this TCR beta chain is a study of T-cell reconstitution after alpha-beta-depleted transplantation in children. This clonotype was seen a few times. Library preparation (for TCRbeta) was performed with unique molecular identifiers. Each CDR3 protein gets one entry after TCRdb re-called the PCR reads with MiXCR. Counted here are about 360,000 distinct CDR3 sequences, 13% occurring once; the ten biggest clones make up approximately 4.2%. Trimming cost V 2 bases and J 7 bases, with 5 bases left between them. Germline loops: CDR1 ENHRY, CDR2 SYGVKD. The CDR3 is made up of 11 amino acids. This sample comprised PBMCs, obtained from the stem cell graft. This chain links TRBV10-3 with TRBJ1-2; no reliable D call. The sequence came from a human donor who donated a stem cell graft to a child with Fanconi anemia. CDR3 amino acids: CAISEVGGYTF. Written as DNA, the CDR3 is TGTGCCATCAGTGAGGTGGGTGGCTACACCTTC.